This TCR beta chain was found in a study of T cell clonotyping in hematopoietic cell transplantation. Study outcomes and limitations: Higher Inverse Simpson Index values in graft donor and pretransplant recipient predicted broader posttransplant TCR diversity.

This table comes from immunoSEQ multiplex PCR, and its TCRdb copy is limited to in-frame clones, with some not included. This table has around 17,000 clones, 92% appearing once. In regard to this clone: The antigen remains undetermined.

This sequence originates from a middle-aged man in good health. Some clones in this sample may be carry-over from other donors' samples. The sample consisted of peripheral blood mononuclear cells.

CDR3 sequence (DNA): TGTGCCAGCAGTAAGGGACAGGTCTACGAGCAGTACTTC. Translating it yields CASSKGQVYEQYF. The rearrangement links TRBV5-4 to TRBJ2-7; TRBD1 agrees at 8 bases. The V segment lost 5 bases and the J segment 3 bases; nucleotides outside the gene matches: 4. The CDR3 loop spans 13 amino acids. Germline CDR1 is SGHNT and CDR2 is YYREEE (reference sequence).